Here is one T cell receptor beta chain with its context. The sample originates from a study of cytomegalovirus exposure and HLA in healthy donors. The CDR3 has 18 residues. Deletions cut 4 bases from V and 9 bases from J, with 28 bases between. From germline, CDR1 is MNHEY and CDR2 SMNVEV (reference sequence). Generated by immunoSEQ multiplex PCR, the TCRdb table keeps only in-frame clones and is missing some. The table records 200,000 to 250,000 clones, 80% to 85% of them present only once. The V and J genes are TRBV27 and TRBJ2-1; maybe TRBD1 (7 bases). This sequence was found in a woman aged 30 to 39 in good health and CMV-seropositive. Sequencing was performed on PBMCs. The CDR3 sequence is CASSSLRGTGARGIEQFF. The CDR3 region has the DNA TGTGCCAGCAGTTCACTGCGGGGCACAGGGGCCCGAGGGATTGAGCAGTTCTTC.